This T cell receptor beta chain stems from a study of blood T cell repertoires in COVID-19. Study-level information: Donors in the United States, Italy and Spain gave samples during acute or convalescent COVID-19. In each case, the material was cDNA or gDNA derived from T cells, B-cell-depleted T cells, or PBMCs.

The germline V gene has CDR1 SGHTA and CDR2 FQGNSA. The J segment lost 8 bases and the V segment lost 3 bases, leaving 9 bases of the junction unmatched. The CDR3 is 14 amino acids. Assay: immunoSEQ multiplex PCR; the TCRdb copy retains only in-frame clones and omits some. The sample carries over 130,000 clones, 60% to 85% recorded once. This chain uses TRBV7-2 with TRBJ1-1; 7 positions agree with TRBD1. Input material: peripheral blood. The origin of this receptor is a woman aged 80 or older with active or convalescent COVID-19. The CDR3 bases are TGTGCCAGCAGCTTTTACAGACAGGGATCAGAAGCTTTCTTT. Amino acids: CASSFYRQGSEAFF.